This T cell receptor (beta chain) was documented in a study of blood T cells in healthy people across ages. Turning to the study itself: About one barcoded beta molecule per two T cells was captured by template switching.

Russia was home to the donors, healthy Caucasian individuals aged 6 to 90. A second 7 to 11 cycle PCR used barcoded and J-beta primers. A single record per CDR3 protein comes from TCRdb applying MiXCR to the 5' RACE reads. The profile shows about 1.5 million distinct CDR3 sequences, 40% to 45% of them singletons. Study-level points and caveats: Naive CD4+ cell counts and diversity both ran higher in long-lived than in aged donors.

The CDR3 loop spans 13 amino acids. CDR1 is MNHEY and CDR2 is SMNVEV in the germline V gene (reference sequence). The V and J ends lost 5 bases and 4 bases respectively, with 12 bases between them. On this clonotype: Its specificity is not known.

The sample comprised blood. The J gene is TRBJ2-7, the V gene TRBV27; D uncertain. The TCR sequence derives from a woman between 18 and 29 years old in good health. The DNA for the CDR3 is TGTGCCAGCAGTGAGGAACTGGGATACGAGCAGTACTTC. Protein product: CASSEELGYEQYF.